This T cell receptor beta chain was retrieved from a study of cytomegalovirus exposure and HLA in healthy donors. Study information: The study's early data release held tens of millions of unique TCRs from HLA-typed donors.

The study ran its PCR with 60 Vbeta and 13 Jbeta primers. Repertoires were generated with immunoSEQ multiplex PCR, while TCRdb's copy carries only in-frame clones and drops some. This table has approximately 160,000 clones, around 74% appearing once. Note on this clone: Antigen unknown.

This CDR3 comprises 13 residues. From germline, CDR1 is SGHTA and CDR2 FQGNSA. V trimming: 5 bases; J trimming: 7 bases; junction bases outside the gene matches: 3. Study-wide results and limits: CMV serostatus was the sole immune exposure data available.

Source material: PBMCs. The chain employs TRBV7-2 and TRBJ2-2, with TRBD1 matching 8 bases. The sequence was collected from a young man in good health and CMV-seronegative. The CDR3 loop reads CASSRTGNGELFF. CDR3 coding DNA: TGTGCCAGCAGCAGGACAGGGAACGGGGAGCTGTTTTTT.